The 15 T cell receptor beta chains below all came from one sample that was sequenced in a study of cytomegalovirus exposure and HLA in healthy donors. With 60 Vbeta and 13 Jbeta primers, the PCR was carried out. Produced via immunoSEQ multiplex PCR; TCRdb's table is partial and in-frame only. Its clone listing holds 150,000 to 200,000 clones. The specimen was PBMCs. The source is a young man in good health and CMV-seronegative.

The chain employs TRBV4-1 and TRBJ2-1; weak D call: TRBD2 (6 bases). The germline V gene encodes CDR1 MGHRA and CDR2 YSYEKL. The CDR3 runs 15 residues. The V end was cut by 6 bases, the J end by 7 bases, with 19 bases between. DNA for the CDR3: TGCGCCAGCAGGTCTCTAGGCGGGAAGACGAATGAGCAGTTCTTC. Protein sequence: CASRSLGGKTNEQFF.

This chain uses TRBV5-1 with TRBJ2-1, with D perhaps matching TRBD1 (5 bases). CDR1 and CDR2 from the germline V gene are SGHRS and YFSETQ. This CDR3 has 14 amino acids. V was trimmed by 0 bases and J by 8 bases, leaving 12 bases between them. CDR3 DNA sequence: TGCGCCAGCAGCTTGGCAGGGCTCCACCATGAGCAGTTCTTC. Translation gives CASSLAGLHHEQFF.

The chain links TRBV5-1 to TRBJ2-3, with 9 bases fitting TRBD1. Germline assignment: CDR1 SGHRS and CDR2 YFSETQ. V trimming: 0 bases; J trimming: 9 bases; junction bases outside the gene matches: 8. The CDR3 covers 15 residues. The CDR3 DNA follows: TGCGCCAGCAGCTTGGGGGGACAGGGCCTGGGCACGCAGTATTTT. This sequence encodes CASSLGGQGLGTQYF.

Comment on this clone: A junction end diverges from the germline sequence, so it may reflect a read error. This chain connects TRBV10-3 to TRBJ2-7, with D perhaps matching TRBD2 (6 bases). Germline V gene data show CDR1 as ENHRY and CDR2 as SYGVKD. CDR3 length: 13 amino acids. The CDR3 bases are TGTGTCATCAGTGATTTACGGGACTCCGAGCAGTACTTC. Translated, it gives CVISDLRDSEQYF.

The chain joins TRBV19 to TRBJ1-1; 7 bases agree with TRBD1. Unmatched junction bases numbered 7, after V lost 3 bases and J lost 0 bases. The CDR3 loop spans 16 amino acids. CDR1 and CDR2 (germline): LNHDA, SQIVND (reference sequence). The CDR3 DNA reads TGTGCCAGTAGTATGGGGCCCGACAGGGTGAACACTGAAGCTTTCTTT. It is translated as CASSMGPDRVNTEAFF.

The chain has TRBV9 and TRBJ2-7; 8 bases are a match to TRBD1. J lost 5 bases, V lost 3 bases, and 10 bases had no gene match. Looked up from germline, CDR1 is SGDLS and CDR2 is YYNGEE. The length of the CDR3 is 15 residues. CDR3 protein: CASSDSSRGQDEQYF. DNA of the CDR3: TGTGCCAGCAGCGACTCCTCCAGGGGGCAGGACGAGCAGTACTTC.

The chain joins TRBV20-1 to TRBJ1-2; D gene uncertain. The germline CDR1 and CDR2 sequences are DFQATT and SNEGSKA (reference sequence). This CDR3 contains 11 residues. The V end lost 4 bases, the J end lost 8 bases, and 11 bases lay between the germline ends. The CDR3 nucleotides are TGCAGTGCTACTAGTCTCGGAGGCTACACCTTC. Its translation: CSATSLGGYTF.

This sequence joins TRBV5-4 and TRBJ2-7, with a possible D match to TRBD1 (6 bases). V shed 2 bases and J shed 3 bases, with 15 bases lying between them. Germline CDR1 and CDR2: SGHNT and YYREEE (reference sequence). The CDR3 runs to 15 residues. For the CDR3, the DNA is TGTGCCAGCAGCTTCACAGGGAACCTGGGCTACGAGCAGTACTTC. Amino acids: CASSFTGNLGYEQYF. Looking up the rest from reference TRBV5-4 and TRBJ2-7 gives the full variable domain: ETGVTQSPTHLIKTRGQQVTLRCSSQSGHNTVSWYQQALGQGPQFIFQYYREEENGRGNFPPRFSGLQFPNYSSELNVNALELDDSALYLCASSFTGNLGYEQYFGPGTRLTVT.

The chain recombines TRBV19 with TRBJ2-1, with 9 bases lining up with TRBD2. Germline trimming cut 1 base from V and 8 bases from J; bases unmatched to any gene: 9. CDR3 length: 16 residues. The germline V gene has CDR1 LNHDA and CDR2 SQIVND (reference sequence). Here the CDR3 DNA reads TGTGCCAGTAGTATAGTAGGCGGGGGGGTCTGGGATGAGCAGTTCTTC. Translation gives CASSIVGGGVWDEQFF.

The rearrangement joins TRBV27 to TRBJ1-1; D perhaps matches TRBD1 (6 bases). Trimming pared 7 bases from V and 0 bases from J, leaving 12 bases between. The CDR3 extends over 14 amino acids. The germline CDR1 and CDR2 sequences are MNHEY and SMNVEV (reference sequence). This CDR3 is CASIGGQLNTEAFF. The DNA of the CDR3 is TGTGCCAGCATTGGAGGACAGCTGAACACTGAAGCTTTCTTT.

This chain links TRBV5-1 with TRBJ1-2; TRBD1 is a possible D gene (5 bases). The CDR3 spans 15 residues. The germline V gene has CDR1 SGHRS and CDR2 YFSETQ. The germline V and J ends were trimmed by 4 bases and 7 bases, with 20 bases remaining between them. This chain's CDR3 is CASSQQGLGQGGYTF. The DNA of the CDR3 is TGCGCCAGCAGCCAGCAGGGACTTGGGCAGGGTGGCTACACCTTC.

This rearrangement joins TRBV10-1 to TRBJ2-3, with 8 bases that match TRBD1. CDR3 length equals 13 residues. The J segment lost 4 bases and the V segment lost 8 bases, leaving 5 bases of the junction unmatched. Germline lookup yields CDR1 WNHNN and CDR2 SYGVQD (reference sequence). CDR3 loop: CASEDRAADTQYF. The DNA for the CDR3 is TGCGCCAGCGAGGACAGGGCGGCAGATACGCAGTATTTT.

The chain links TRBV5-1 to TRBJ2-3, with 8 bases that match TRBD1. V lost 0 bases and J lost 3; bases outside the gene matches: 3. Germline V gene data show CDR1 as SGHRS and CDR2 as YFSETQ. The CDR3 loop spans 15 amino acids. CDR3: CASSLAGQGTDTQYF. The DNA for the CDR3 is TGCGCCAGCAGCTTGGCCGGACAGGGAACAGATACGCAGTATTTT.

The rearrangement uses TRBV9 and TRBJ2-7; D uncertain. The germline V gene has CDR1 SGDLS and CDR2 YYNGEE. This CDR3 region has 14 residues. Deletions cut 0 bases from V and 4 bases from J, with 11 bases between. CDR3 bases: TGTGCCAGCAGCGTAGATATGACTCAGTACGAGCAGTACTTC. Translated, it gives CASSVDMTQYEQYF. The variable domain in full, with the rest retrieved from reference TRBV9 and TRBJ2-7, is DSGVTQTPKHLITATGQRVTLRCSPRSGDLSVYWYQQSLDQGLQFLIQYYNGEERAKGNILERFSAQQFPDLHSELNLSSLELGDSALYFCASSVDMTQYEQYFGPGTRLTVT.

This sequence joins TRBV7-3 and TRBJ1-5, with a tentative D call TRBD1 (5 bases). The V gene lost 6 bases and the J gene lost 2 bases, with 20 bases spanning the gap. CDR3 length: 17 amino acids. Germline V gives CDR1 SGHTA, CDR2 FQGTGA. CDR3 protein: CASSIPQGIGGNQPQHF. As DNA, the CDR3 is TGTGCCAGCAGTATTCCGCAGGGTATAGGGGGCAATCAGCCCCAGCATTTT.